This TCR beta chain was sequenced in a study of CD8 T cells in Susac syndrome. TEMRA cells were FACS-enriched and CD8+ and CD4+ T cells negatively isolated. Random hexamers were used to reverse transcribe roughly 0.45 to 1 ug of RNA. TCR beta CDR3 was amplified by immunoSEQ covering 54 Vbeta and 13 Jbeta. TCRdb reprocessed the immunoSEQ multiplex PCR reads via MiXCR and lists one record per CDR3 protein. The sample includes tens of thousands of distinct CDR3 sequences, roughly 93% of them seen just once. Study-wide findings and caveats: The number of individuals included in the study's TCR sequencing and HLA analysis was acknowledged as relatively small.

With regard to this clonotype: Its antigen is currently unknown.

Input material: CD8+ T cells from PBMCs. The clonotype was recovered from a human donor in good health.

The CDR3: CASSSTSGGDTQYF. DNA of the CDR3: TGTGCCAGCAGCTCGACTAGCGGGGGAGATACGCAGTATTTT. The chain employs TRBV7-9 and TRBJ2-3; TRBD2 aligns across 12 bases. This CDR3 is 14 amino acids long. Germline values: CDR1 SEHNR, CDR2 FQNEAQ (reference sequence). The J segment lost 5 bases and the V segment lost 4 bases, leaving 1 base of the junction unmatched.